This T cell receptor beta chain is drawn from a study of coeliac disease. For the study at large: Coeliac patients had active, refractory type I, or gluten-free-diet-controlled disease.

TCRdb's copy holds only in-frame clones and misses some; the assay was immunoSEQ multiplex PCR. This sample has approximately 2,000 clones, with 72% found just once. Only one count was recorded for this clone. The antigen remains unidentified. The study's findings and limits: Most TRB amino acid sequences occurred in only one sample. Published gliadin-specific TRB sequences appeared in about 55% of the 18 coeliac samples, 1 of 6 controls.

Germline CDR1 reads LNHNV; CDR2 reads YYDKDF (reference sequence). The V end lost 3 bases, the J end lost 0 bases, and 9 bases lay between the germline ends. The CDR3 sequence is 15 residues long. The chain has TRBV15 and TRBJ1-3; D not resolved. Sequencing was carried out using lamina propria lymphocytes from the gut. This TCR derives from a woman aged 45-65 years with celiac disease on a gluten-free diet. CDR3 residues: CATSSDDSSGNTIYF. The CDR3 coding sequence is TGTGCCACCAGCAGTGATGATAGCTCTGGAAACACCATATATTTT.